Detailed here is one TCR beta chain. This entry comes from a study of cytomegalovirus exposure and HLA in healthy donors. A multiplex PCR was run with 60 Vbeta primers and 13 Jbeta primers. Some clones are missing from TCRdb's copy, which holds only in-frame ones; the method was immunoSEQ multiplex PCR. Here the sample spans 150,000 to 250,000 clones, 82% being singletons. Germline V CDR1 and CDR2: MNHEY, SMNVEV (reference sequence). The CDR3 is 15 amino acids. The ends lost 7 bases at V and 5 bases at J; junction bases unmatched: 7. The chain employs TRBV27 and TRBJ2-5; 13 positions match TRBD2. The sequenced sample was PBMCs. The clonotype originates from a woman between 50 and 59 years old in good health and CMV-seropositive. The CDR3 region has the DNA TGTGCCAGCACTAGACTAGCGGGAGGTGGTGAGACCCAGTACTTC. This encodes CASTRLAGGGETQYF.